The T cell receptor beta chain described here comes from a study of monozygotic twins with inflammatory bowel disease. From germline, CDR1 is SGHTA and CDR2 FQGNSA. The CDR3 loop spans 16 amino acids. General observations from the study: No single strong signal or clonotype associated with IBD was supported. Clonotypes shared with others were fewer in IBD patients than in healthy twins, especially with disease activity.

With regard to this clonotype: Its antigen is unidentified.

TCRdb reprocessed the 5' RACE reads and reports one entry per CDR3 protein, with no DNA. Reported are 330,000 or so distinct CDR3 sequences; the ten largest clones contain roughly 2%. The receptor comes from a human donor with ulcerative colitis or Crohn's disease, or a healthy co-twin of an affected twin (not recorded which). The rearrangement links TRBV7-2 to TRBJ2-2; without DNA, the TCRdb call of TRBD2 cannot be checked. Material for sequencing was blood. CDR3 sequence: CASSFRTSGNTGELFF.